The 22 T cell receptor beta chains below all came from one sample that was sequenced in a study of prognosis after radiotherapy for stage I lung cancer (dated by TCRdb to the early 2020s). The sample was run on an Illumina HiSeq 3000. Two rounds of multiplex PCR on genomic DNA were used to amplify the TCR beta CDR3 region. In the first PCR round, primers specific to each TRBV and TRBJ gene were used, and the primer sequences were filed in Chinese patent CN105087789A. Using fastp at Q25 and MiXCR, TCRdb reprocessed the public reads and kept productive beta chains. Rows matching on CDR3 protein sequence are summarized as one entry with the most common DNA and genes. This sample gives about 36,000 distinct CDR3 sequences in total; 34% of them show up just once. Around 16% of the sample belongs to the ten largest clones. Material: PBMCs, obtained before or after stereotactic body radiation therapy (not recorded which). The receptors stem from a donor aged 50 or older with non-small cell lung cancer.

This clonotype was picked up many times. The chain links TRBV19 to TRBJ1-2; D unclear. The germline gives CDR1 LNHDA, CDR2 SQIVND (reference sequence). The germline V and J ends were trimmed by 2 bases and 1 base, with 11 bases remaining between them. CDR3 size: 15 residues. The CDR3 DNA follows: TGTGCCAGTAGTATATCGAACCTCATTAACTATGGCTACACCTTC. It codes for CASSISNLINYGYTF.

The chain is built from TRBV27 and TRBJ2-2, with D unresolved. Germline CDR1 is MNHEY and CDR2 is SMNVEV (reference sequence). Trimming stripped 1 base from V and 12 bases from J, with 21 bases between. The CDR3 spans 16 residues. The CDR3 nucleotides read TGTGCCAGCAGTTTATATGGCCCGCGGAACACCTGGAAGCTGTTTTTT. It yields the protein CASSLYGPRNTWKLFF.

Within the sample, this clonotype is medium-sized (0.01 to 0.1%). This chain joins TRBV7-9 and TRBJ2-2, with D uncertain. Trimming took off 0 bases at V and 7 bases at J, with 6 bases between the two ends. The CDR3 has 13 residues. Germline values: CDR1 SEHNR, CDR2 FQNEAQ (reference sequence). The CDR3 DNA sequence: TGTGCCAGCAGCTTAGCCCTGGGCGGGGAGCTGTTTTTT. The encoded protein is CASSLALGGELFF.

V and J are TRBV11-3 and TRBJ2-7; D uncertain. The CDR3 runs 14 residues. V dropped 5 bases and J dropped 2 bases, with 13 bases sitting between them. CDR1 and CDR2 (germline): SGHNT, YENEEA. CDR3 in DNA: TGTGCCAGCAGCGACGCCAGGATTACCTACGAGCAGTACTTC. Its translation is CASSDARITYEQYF.

This clonotype was detected many times. The V call is TRBV19, the J call TRBJ2-1; 8 bases align to TRBD2. From germline, CDR1 is LNHDA and CDR2 SQIVND (reference sequence). V shed 3 bases and J 3 bases; nucleotides not matched to a gene: 10. The length of the CDR3 is 17 residues. The CDR3 DNA follows: TGTGCCAGTAGTATTAGACCTATAAGCGGGAGCTACAATGAGCAGTTCTTC. It encodes CASSIRPISGSYNEQFF. Together with reference TRBV19 and TRBJ2-1, the CDR3 gives the full variable domain: DGGITQSPKYLFRKEGQNVTLSCEQNLNHDAMYWYRQDPGQGLRLIYYSQIVNDFQKGDIAEGYSVSREKKESFPLTVTSAQKNPTAFYLCASSIRPISGSYNEQFFGPGTRLTVL.

This clonotype was counted many times. The chain joins TRBV5-5 to TRBJ1-5; no reliable D call. V was shortened by 0 bases and J by 2 bases, with 9 bases between the two germline ends. CDR3 size: 15 residues. Germline CDR1 reads SGHKS; CDR2 reads YYEKEE (reference sequence). The CDR3 is CASSLVPEGNQPQHF. The DNA of the CDR3 is TGTGCCAGCAGCTTGGTACCCGAGGGCAATCAGCCCCAGCATTTT. The full variable domain, its missing parts supplied by reference TRBV5-5 and TRBJ1-5, is DAGVTQSPTHLIKTRGQQVTLRCSPISGHKSVSWYQQVLGQGPQFIFQYYEKEERGRGNFPDRFSARQFPNYSSELNVNALLLGDSALYLCASSLVPEGNQPQHFGDGTRLSIL.

As for this clonotype: The likely explanation is a read error, given a far larger clone one base away. V and J are TRBV6-9 and TRBJ2-3, with D possibly matching TRBD2 (5 bases). This CDR3 has 13 amino acids. Trimming cost V 10 bases and J 1 base, with 12 bases left between them. CDR1 is MNHGY and CDR2 is SVAAGI in the germline V gene. The CDR3 is CAIRRTGTDTQYF. CDR3 sequence (DNA): TGTGCCATCCGGAGGACGGGCACAGATACGCAGTATTTT.

This clonotype was seen repeatedly, ten times or more. The CDR3 coding sequence is TGTGCCAGCAGTGAACGAGCCAGGGGGGACTATGGCTACACCTTC. Amino acids: CASSERARGDYGYTF. V is TRBV6-1 and J is TRBJ1-2; 7 nucleotides agree with TRBD1. V lost 2 bases, J lost 3 bases, and 6 bases stayed unmatched. Germline loops: CDR1 MNHNS, CDR2 SASEGT. The CDR3 contains 15 residues.

There are many counts of this clonotype. V is TRBV28 and J is TRBJ1-1, with 7 nucleotides matching TRBD1. The CDR3 has 13 residues. Germline CDR1 is MDHEN and CDR2 is SYDVKM. The V and J ends lost 6 bases and 4 bases, in that order; junction bases with no gene match: 5. CDR3 loop: CASRRQGGTEAFF. The CDR3 region has the DNA TGTGCCAGCAGAAGACAGGGAGGCACTGAAGCTTTCTTT.

In regard to this clonotype: Mismatch with germline at one junction end may stem from a read error. The genes are TRBV20-1 and TRBJ2-7; tentatively, D is TRBD2 (6 bases). In germline, CDR1 is DFQATT, CDR2 SNEGSKA (reference sequence). The CDR3 extends over 14 amino acids. Written as DNA, the CDR3 is TGCGGTGCTAGAGACCGAGGGAGGCAATACGAGCAGTACTTC. It yields the protein CGARDRGRQYEQYF.

V is TRBV20-1 and J is TRBJ2-2; 11 nucleotides align to TRBD2. This CDR3 has 15 residues. CDR1 and CDR2 from the germline V gene are DFQATT and SNEGSKA (reference sequence). V was clipped by 0 bases and J by 3 bases; unmatched bases: 0. The CDR3 is CSARDSGRDTGELFF. The CDR3 nucleotides are TGCAGTGCTAGAGATAGCGGGAGGGACACCGGGGAGCTGTTTTTT.

This clonotype was detected many times. This rearrangement joins TRBV4-2 to TRBJ2-1; the D is unclear. Germline-derived CDR1 and CDR2 are LGHNA and YNFKEQ. The CDR3 is 20 amino acids. Deletions cut 0 bases from V and 2 bases from J, with 23 bases between. The DNA of the CDR3 is TGTGCCAGCAGCCAAGATTATGAGTTCACGGGTTTGATTCCCTACAATGAGCAGTTCTTC. This gives the protein CASSQDYEFTGLIPYNEQFF.

Details on this clonotype: This may arise from a read error, as a much more abundant clone is one base away. The chain recombines TRBV7-2 with TRBJ1-4; D unclear. Germline CDR1 and CDR2: SGHTA and FQGNSA. The CDR3 has 16 residues. The V and J ends lost 5 bases and 2 bases respectively, with 15 bases between them. The CDR3 DNA sequence: TGTGCCAGCAGCCAGACCTGGGGTCTGACTAATGAAAAACTGTTTTTT. This gives the protein CASSQTWGLTNEKLFF.

This clonotype has a count of ten or more. The chain employs TRBV5-1 and TRBJ1-1, with TRBD1 identical over 11 bases. V was pared by 3 bases and J by 5 bases, with 12 bases of the junction left unmatched. This CDR3 spans 17 amino acids. The germline V gene has CDR1 SGHRS and CDR2 YFSETQ. CDR3 bases: TGCGCCAGCAGCTCGCCAAGGACAGGGGGCGGGCGAACTGAAGCTTTCTTT. Protein product: CASSSPRTGGGRTEAFF. Filled out from reference TRBV5-1 and TRBJ1-1, the complete variable domain reads KAGVTQTPRYLIKTRGQQVTLSCSPISGHRSVSWYQQTPGQGLQFLFEYFSETQRNKGNFPGRFSGRQFSNSRSEMNVSTLELGDSALYLCASSSPRTGGGRTEAFFGQGTRLTVV.

With regard to this clonotype: A much larger clone sits a single nucleotide away, making a read error possible. V and J are TRBV19 and TRBJ2-7, with TRBD1 identical over 9 bases. The CDR3 spans 15 residues. Germline V gives CDR1 LNHDA, CDR2 SQIVND (reference sequence). The CDR3 DNA follows: TGTGCCAGTAGTACCTGGACAGGGGTAGGCTACGAGCAGTGCTTC. It is translated as CASSTWTGVGYEQCF.

This clonotype was seen at least ten times. Since a much larger clone is just one base distant, this may be a read error. V is TRBV6-5 and J is TRBJ2-2; maybe TRBD2 (5 bases). This CDR3 has 17 amino acids. The germline gives CDR1 MNHEY, CDR2 SVGAGI. V was clipped by 0 bases and J by 5 bases, with 16 bases between them. CDR3 coding DNA: TGTGCCAGCAGTTACTCGGGTGCCGGGATTTTAACCGGGGAGCTGTTTTTT. Amino acids: CASSYSGAGILTGELFF.

With respect to this clonotype: A single base separates this from a much larger clone, so it may be a read error. This rearrangement joins TRBV11-2 to TRBJ2-4; 13 bases are a match to TRBD2. V dropped 7 bases and J dropped 3; count of bases not matched to a gene: 6. From germline, CDR1 is SGHAT and CDR2 FQNNGV. The CDR3 consists of 16 residues. Here the CDR3 DNA reads TGTGCCAGCATCTACACTAGCGGGGGGGGCAAAAACATTCAGTACTTC. It specifies CASIYTSGGGKNIQYF.

This clonotype was seen repeatedly, ten times or more. The genes are TRBV27 and TRBJ1-5; D is uncertain. The CDR3 is 13 amino acids. V lost 2 bases and J 1 base, leaving 3 bases between the germline ends. Germline lookup yields CDR1 MNHEY and CDR2 SMNVEV (reference sequence). The CDR3: CASSLGSNQPQHF. Written as DNA, the CDR3 is TGTGCCAGCAGTTTAGGGAGCAATCAGCCCCAGCATTTT.

To note about this clonotype: Compared with germline, one end of the junction differs, possibly owing to a read error. This rearrangement joins TRBV19 to TRBJ1-2; unclear D gene. The CDR3 spans 12 residues. CDR1 is LNHDA, CDR2 SQIVND, per germline (reference sequence). CDR3 nucleotide sequence: TGTTCCAGTATAGGAGGGCTCCGTGGCTACACCTTC. This codes for CSSIGGLRGYTF. Complete variable domain (other parts from reference TRBV19 and TRBJ1-2): DGGITQSPKYLFRKEGQNVTLSCEQNLNHDAMYWYRQDPGQGLRLIYYSQIVNDFQKGDIAEGYSVSREKKESFPLTVTSAQKNPTAFYLCSSIGGLRGYTFGSGTRLTVV.

This clonotype has ten or more counts. The rearrangement uses TRBV30 and TRBJ1-4; TRBD1 matches 7 bases. Looked up from germline, CDR1 is GTSNPN and CDR2 is SVGIG (reference sequence). The trim removed 0 bases at V and 6 bases at J, leaving 4 bases unmatched. The CDR3 has 14 amino acids. As DNA, the CDR3 is TGTGCCTGGAGTGTGGGGACAGCCCATGAAAAACTGTTTTTT. Protein: CAWSVGTAHEKLFF.

This clonotype appeared many times. This chain uses TRBV6-2 or TRBV6-3 with TRBJ1-2; D remains ambiguous. V lost 4 bases and J 0 bases, leaving 12 bases between the germline ends. The CDR3 is 15 residues long. From germline, CDR1 is MNHEY and CDR2 SVGEGT. The CDR3 here is CASSSGDSPNYGYTF. Written as DNA, the CDR3 is TGTGCCAGCAGTTCCGGCGACTCCCCTAACTATGGCTACACCTTC.

This clonotype has at least ten counts. The J gene is TRBJ1-1, the V gene TRBV30, with D unresolved. Germline CDR1 is GTSNPN and CDR2 is SVGIG (reference sequence). The CDR3 is 11 residues long. Trimming removed 2 bases at V and 1 base at J, with 2 bases between. The CDR3 nucleotides read TGTGCCTGGAGTACGAACACTGAAGCTTTCTTT. Its protein product is CAWSTNTEAFF.